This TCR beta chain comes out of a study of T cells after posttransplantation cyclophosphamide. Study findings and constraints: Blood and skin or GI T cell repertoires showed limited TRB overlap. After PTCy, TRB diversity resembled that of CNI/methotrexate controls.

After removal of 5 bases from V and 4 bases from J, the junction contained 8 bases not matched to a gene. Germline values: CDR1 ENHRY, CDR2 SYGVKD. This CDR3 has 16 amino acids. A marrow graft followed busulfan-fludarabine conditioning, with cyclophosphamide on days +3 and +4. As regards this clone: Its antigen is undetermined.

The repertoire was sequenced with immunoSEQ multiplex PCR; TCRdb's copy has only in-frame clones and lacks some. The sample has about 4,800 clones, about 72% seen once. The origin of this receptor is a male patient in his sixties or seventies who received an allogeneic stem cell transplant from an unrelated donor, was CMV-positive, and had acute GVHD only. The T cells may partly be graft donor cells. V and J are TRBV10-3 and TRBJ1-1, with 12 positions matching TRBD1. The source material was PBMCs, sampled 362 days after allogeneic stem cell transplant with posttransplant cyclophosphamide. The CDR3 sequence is CAISPGQGARVTEAFF. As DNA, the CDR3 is TGTGCCATCAGTCCGGGACAGGGGGCGAGGGTCACTGAAGCTTTCTTT.